Listed here are 4 T cell receptor beta chains from one sample, sequenced in a study of identifying expanded T cells in peripheral blood. Sequencing used immunoSEQ multiplex PCR; TCRdb keeps in-frame clones, though not all of them. Of about 100,000 clones in the sample, roughly 90% were seen once. The sequenced sample was blood. The receptors were sampled from a person between 18 and 75 years old in good health.

V and J are TRBV19 and TRBJ1-4; maybe TRBD1 (6 bases). Trimming shortened V by 5 bases and J by 6 bases, and 10 bases separated the two germline ends. CDR1 is LNHDA, CDR2 SQIVND, per germline (reference sequence). The CDR3 covers 13 residues. CDR3 loop: CASSPDSHEKLFF. The DNA for the CDR3 is TGTGCCAGTAGTCCGGACAGCCATGAAAAACTGTTTTTT.

The rearrangement links TRBV18 to TRBJ2-7; 8 nucleotides agree with TRBD1. After removal of 9 bases from V and 0 bases from J, the junction contained 4 bases not matched to a gene. This CDR3 is built from 13 residues. CDR1 KGHSH and CDR2 LQKENI come from the germline V gene. CDR3 region: CASRTGSSYEQYF. The CDR3 nucleotides read TGTGCCAGTAGGACAGGGAGCTCCTACGAGCAGTACTTC.

This chain joins TRBV5-1 and TRBJ2-3, with 11 bases lining up with TRBD2. CDR3 length equals 16 residues. Germline V gene sequence: CDR1 SGHRS, CDR2 YFSETQ. With 4 bases clipped from V and 4 bases from J, the junction kept 8 bases outside the gene matches. The CDR3 spells CASSLPLAGGSDTQYF. The DNA for the CDR3 is TGCGCCAGCAGCCTCCCGCTAGCGGGGGGCTCAGATACGCAGTATTTT.

The genes are TRBV5-6 and TRBJ1-1; D is undetermined. The CDR3 runs to 14 residues. Germline CDR1 SGHDT, CDR2 YYEEEE. Trimming stripped 3 bases from V and 2 bases from J, with 11 bases between. The CDR3: CASSSADLNTEAFF. DNA for the CDR3: TGTGCCAGCAGCTCGGCAGACCTAAACACTGAAGCTTTCTTT.